This paragraph reports one T cell receptor beta chain. Its antigen is still unknown. This sample is drawn from a study of vaccination effects on CD4 cells after COVID-19. Germline V lookup: CDR1 SGHRS, CDR2 YFSETQ. Trimming pared 0 bases from V and 1 base from J, leaving 14 bases between. The CDR3 totals 17 residues. In the ViraFEST assay, antigen-specific CD4+ clonotypes were identified by expansion after peptide-pool stimulation. Culture lasted roughly 9 days before CD4+ T cell isolation. The vaccine given was either BNT162b2 or mRNA-1273, in two doses. TCRdb's table, derived via immunoSEQ multiplex PCR, lists solely in-frame clones and lacks some. The sample includes about 24,000 clones, about four fifths of them seen just once.

The chain links TRBV5-1 to TRBJ1-5; D gene uncertain. The starting material was CD4+ T cells from PBMCs cultured with SARS-CoV-2 spike peptides, obtained after COVID-19 vaccination. This receptor was obtained from a human donor who received a COVID-19 vaccine. Some clones in this sample may be carry-over from other donors' samples. DNA of the CDR3: TGCGCCAGCAGCTTGGTCGCCGGAGGCTCGAGCAATCAGCCCCAGCATTTT. Translation gives CASSLVAGGSSNQPQHF.